Each of the 2 T cell receptor beta chains below was sequenced from the same sample in a study of T cells in Graves' hyperthyroidism and ophthalmopathy. The source material, RNA transcripts, was used to amplify TCR beta CDR3 regions. The TCR CDR3 was amplified in a first-round RT-PCR using the HTBI primer set. In TCRdb, the multiplex PCR reads were re-called with MiXCR into one record per CDR3 protein. This sample has a few hundred thousand distinct CDR3 sequences; about 45% occur once, and the top ten carry around 7.7%. Sequencing was performed on peripheral blood or thyroid tissue (not recorded which). The origin of the receptors is a young woman with Graves' hyperthyroidism.

The table lists this clonotype with a few counts. The V call is TRBV18, the J call TRBJ1-5; tentative D call: TRBD1 (6 bases). This CDR3 is built from 15 residues. V lost 3 bases to trimming and J lost 5 bases, with 14 bases between them. Germline CDR1 reads KGHSH; CDR2 reads LQKENI. The CDR3 spells CASSPWGPGDQPQHF. CDR3 nucleotide sequence: TGTGCCAGCTCACCCTGGGGGCCCGGGGATCAGCCCCAGCATTTT.

The chain joins TRBV25-1 to TRBJ2-5; 9 nucleotides align to TRBD2. Germline CDR1 MGHDK, CDR2 SYGVNS. The CDR3 covers 13 residues. The CDR3 protein is CARGGGRAETQYF. CDR3 DNA sequence: TGTGCTAGAGGTGGCGGGAGGGCGGAGACCCAGTACTTC.